This T cell receptor (beta chain) was found in a study of blood T cells in healthy people across ages. Study results and limitations: A strong correlation was found between TCR beta diversity and the percentage of naive T cells.

Every participating donor contributed 8.5 to 10 milliliters of peripheral blood through a draw. It was with a sample-barcoded 5' primer and a J-beta primer mix that a second PCR of about 7 to 12 cycles was run. TCRdb used MiXCR to reprocess the 5' RACE reads, holding one entry per CDR3 protein. This sample has approximately 810,000 distinct CDR3 sequences, with about 30% found just once. The germline gives CDR1 MNHEY, CDR2 SVGEGT. The trim removed 7 bases at V and 3 bases at J, leaving 9 bases unmatched. The CDR3 is 15 amino acids. Comment on this clonotype: Its antigen is undetermined.

Sample: blood. The sequence derives from a woman at least 80 years old in good health. The chain employs TRBV6-2 or TRBV6-3 and TRBJ1-2; TRBD1 matches at 9 bases. Here the CDR3 reads CASTGTWTGDYGYTF. Here the CDR3 DNA reads TGTGCCAGCACCGGAACTTGGACAGGGGACTATGGCTACACCTTC.